The rows below give T cell receptor beta chains drawn from one sample of a study of control samples from healthy donors and cancer patients. The data were produced by immunoSEQ multiplex PCR, yet TCRdb's version contains in-frame clones alone and is incomplete. The table has some 48,000 clones, more than 85% seen once. Sequencing was carried out using PBMCs. The receptors come from a woman aged 50 to 60 with head and neck cancer. Both conserved end residues are part of each CDR3. D genes are given only for firm matches.

12 - TRBJ2-5 TRBV29-1 TGCAGCTCCGTCGAGGGCGGTGAGACCCAGTACTTC CSSVEGGETQYF
15 TRBD1 TRBJ1-1 TRBV6-5 TGTGCCAGCATTCCCCGACAGGGAAGGGACACTGAAGCTTTCTTT CASIPRQGRDTEAFF
14 - TRBJ1-5 TRBV12-5 TGTGCTAGTGTCGACGGAGATAGCAATCAGCCCCAGCATTTT CASVDGDSNQPQHF
16 - TRBJ2-4 TRBV5-8 TGTGCCAGCAGCTTGGGGCAGATTCTAGCCAAAAACATTCAGTACTTC CASSLGQILAKNIQYF
16 - TRBJ1-1 TRBV10-3 TGTGCCATCAGTGGAGCCCGGGGGGAGGGTAACACTGAAGCTTTCTTT CAISGARGEGNTEAFF
17 - TRBJ1-2 TRBV30 TGTGCCTGGAGTGTACGAAAGAGTGGGACAATCAACTATGGCTACACCTTC CAWSVRKSGTINYGYTF
16 TRBD2 TRBJ2-7 TRBV28 TGTGCCAGCAGTTATCCGCTAGCGGGGGGTAGGTACGAGCAGTACTTC CASSYPLAGGRYEQYF
14 TRBD1 TRBJ1-1 TRBV27 TGTGCCAGCAGGAGGACAGGGATGAACACTGAAGCTTTCTTT CASRRTGMNTEAFF
14 TRBD2 TRBJ2-7 TRBV4-3 TGCGCCAGCAGCCAGACTAGCGGGTCCTACGAGCAGTACTTC CASSQTSGSYEQYF
14 - TRBJ1-3 TRBV30 TGTGCCTGGAGTGCGGGGGGCCGGGGAAACACCATATATTTT CAWSAGGRGNTIYF
15 - TRBJ2-2 TRBV4-3 TGCGCCAGCAGCCGCGGGCCGGAGAACACCGGGGAGCTGTTTTTT CASSRGPENTGELFF
14 - TRBJ2-3 TRBV18 TGTGCCAGCTCACCCCCGGGAAGGGGAGATACGCAGTATTTT CASSPPGRGDTQYF
13 TRBD1 TRBJ1-5 TRBV19 TGTGCCAGTAGTATGTCACAGGGGACGCCCCAGCATTTT CASSMSQGTPQHF
15 TRBD2 TRBJ2-1 TRBV28 TGTGCCAGCAGTTTTAGCGGGAGCTCCTACAATGAGCAGTTCTTC CASSFSGSSYNEQFF
16 - TRBJ2-1 TRBV28 TGTGCCAGCAGTTGGGCCCTAGCTCTCTTAAACAATGAGCAGTTCTTC CASSWALALLNNEQFF
13 - TRBJ2-7 TRBV18 TGTGCCAGCTCACCAGGGACGGTATACGAGCAGTACTTC CASSPGTVYEQYF
15 TRBD2 TRBJ2-3 TRBV7-2 TGTGCCAGCAGTTATACTAGCGGGGCGGGAGATACGCAGTATTTT CASSYTSGAGDTQYF
14 TRBD1 TRBJ1-1 TRBV2 TGTGCCAGCAGTATGGGACAGGGGGTCCCTGAAGCTTTCTTT CASSMGQGVPEAFF
13 - TRBJ1-5 TRBV28 TGTGCCAGCAGTTTGTTGGGTTCCCCAGCCCAGCATTTT CASSLLGSPAQHF
15 TRBD2 TRBJ2-7 TRBV27 TGTGCCAGCAGTTTCGGACTAGCGGAAACATACGAGCAGTACTTC CASSFGLAETYEQYF
18 TRBD2 TRBJ2-2 TRBV7-6 TGTGCCAGCAGCTTAAGCCCTCCCGCGGGGGGGCCCACCGGGGAGCTGTTTTTT CASSLSPPAGGPTGELFF
14 - TRBJ2-2 TRBV5-1 TGCGCCAGCAGAATCGACAGTAACACCGGGGAGCTGTTTTTT CASRIDSNTGELFF
16 TRBD2 TRBJ2-3 TRBV6-2/TRBV6-3 TGTGCCAGCAGTTCGGGACTAGCGGGGACTGTAAATACGCAGTATTTT CASSSGLAGTVNTQYF
16 TRBD1 TRBJ1-1 TRBV5-1 TGCGCCAGCAGCTTGGGGGTTACAGGGGGCGCAGCTGAAGCTTTCTTT CASSLGVTGGAAEAFF
14 - TRBJ1-5 TRBV18 TGTGCCAGCTCACCGGAGGCGAGCAATCAGCCCCAGCATTTT CASSPEASNQPQHF
18 TRBD1 TRBJ1-1 TRBV28 TGTGCCAGCACTCGCCTCGCCTTGGACAGGGTGATGAACACTGAAGCTTTCTTT CASTRLALDRVMNTEAFF